This T cell receptor (beta chain) was sequenced during a study of T cells in Graves' hyperthyroidism and ophthalmopathy. Whole-study results and caveats: Most clonotypes expanded in thyroid above 0.001 were likewise present in blood. Stable hyperthyroidism and ophthalmopathy were separated using 13 V-J signatures.

The study enrolled patients aged 18 to 65 with newly diagnosed hyperthyroidism of under 2 months' duration. As concerns this clonotype: Its cognate antigen is unknown.

It was RNA transcripts that yielded the amplified TCR beta CDR3 regions. TCR CDR3 underwent first-round RT-PCR with the HTBI primer set. TCRdb re-analysed the multiplex PCR reads in MiXCR, keeping a single row per CDR3 protein. This table has approximately 500,000 distinct CDR3 sequences, more than 45% appearing once. The CDR3 length is 11 residues. Germline CDR1 reads SEHNR; CDR2 reads FQNEAQ (reference sequence). The ends were cut back, 4 bases at V and 9 bases at J, with 6 bases in the middle. The chain joins TRBV7-9 to TRBJ2-2, with D unresolved. The sequence was obtained from a woman younger than 35 with Graves' hyperthyroidism. Sequencing was carried out using peripheral blood or thyroid tissue (not recorded which). The CDR3 region has the DNA TGTGCCAGCAGCTACGACAGGGAGCTGTTTTTT. It translates to CASSYDRELFF.